The sequence of this T cell receptor (beta chain) was determined in a study of shared clonotypes between healthy human individuals. At the level of the study: Per donor, CD8 memory used one plate, CD8 naive used two, CD4 memory used three and CD4 naive used three.

Per the germline V gene, CDR1 is SEHNR and CDR2 is FQNEAQ (reference sequence). The CDR3 loop spans 14 amino acids. Trimming cost V 5 bases and J 1 base, with 11 bases left between them. Only in-frame clones appear in the TCRdb table, and some are missing; sequencing was by immunoSEQ multiplex PCR. The sample lists about 1.1 million clones; 60% to 85% were seen once. Study observations and caveats: Relative to memory subsets, naive subsets generally showed larger estimated richness.

This clone was seen more than once but under ten times. What it binds is unknown. Division of CD4+ cells produced a CD45RA+ naive subset and a CD45RA-negative memory subset. The chain uses TRBV7-9 and TRBJ2-5; a possible D gene is TRBD2 (5 bases). The source is a man between 18 and 29 years old in good health. Some clones in this sample may be carry-over from other donors' samples. Sequencing input: memory CD4+ T cells from PBMCs. Noted subset: CD45RA-negative fraction. CDR3 sequence (DNA): TGTGCCAGCAGCCCTACGGGGTCCCAAGAGACCCAGTACTTC. This sequence encodes CASSPTGSQETQYF. The variable domain in full, completed from reference TRBV7-9 and TRBJ2-5, reads DTGVSQNPRHKITKRGQNVTFRCDPISEHNRLYWYRQTLGQGPEFLTYFQNEAQLEKSRLLSDRFSAERPKGSFSTLEIQRTEQGDSAMYLCASSPTGSQETQYFGPGTRLLVL.